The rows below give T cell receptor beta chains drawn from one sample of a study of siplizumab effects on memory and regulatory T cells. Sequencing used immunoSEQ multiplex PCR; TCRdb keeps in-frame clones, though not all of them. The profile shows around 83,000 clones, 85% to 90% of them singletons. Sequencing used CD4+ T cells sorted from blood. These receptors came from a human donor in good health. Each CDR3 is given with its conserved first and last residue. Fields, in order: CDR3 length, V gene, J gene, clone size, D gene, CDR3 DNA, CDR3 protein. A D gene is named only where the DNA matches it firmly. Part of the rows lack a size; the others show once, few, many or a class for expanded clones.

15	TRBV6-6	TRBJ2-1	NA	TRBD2	TGTGCCAGCAGTCCCGGGACTAGCGGGGGTAATGAGCAGTTCTTC	CASSPGTSGGNEQFF
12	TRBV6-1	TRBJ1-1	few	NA	TGTGCCAGCAATAGGGTGAACACTGAAGCTTTCTTT	CASNRVNTEAFF
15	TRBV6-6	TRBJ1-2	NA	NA	TGTGCCAGCAGTCCGCGGGGGGCGCTTGGCTATGGCTACACCTTC	CASSPRGALGYGYTF
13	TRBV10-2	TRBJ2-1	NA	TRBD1	TGCGCCAGCGTCTCGGGACAGGTGGGTGAGCAGTTCTTC	CASVSGQVGEQFF
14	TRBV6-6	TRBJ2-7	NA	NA	TGTGCCAGCAGCCCTCAGAGATCTTCCCACGAGCAGTACTTC	CASSPQRSSHEQYF
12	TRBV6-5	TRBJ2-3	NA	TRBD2	TGTGCCAGCAGTAGCAGCGGGAGGGCCTGGTATTTT	CASSSSGRAWYF
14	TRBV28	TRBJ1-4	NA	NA	TGTGCCAGCAGTTTCGGGGGACTTAATGAAAAACTGTTTTTT	CASSFGGLNEKLFF
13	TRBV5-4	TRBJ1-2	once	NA	TGTGCCAGCAGCTTGGCCGGTGGCTATGGCTACACCTTC	CASSLAGGYGYTF
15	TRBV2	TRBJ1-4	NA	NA	TGTGCCAGCAGTGAAGAAGAAACGGCGGGTGAAAAACTGTTTTTT	CASSEEETAGEKLFF
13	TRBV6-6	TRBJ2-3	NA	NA	TGTGCCAGCAGCCGGGACCCCACAGATACGCAGTATTTT	CASSRDPTDTQYF
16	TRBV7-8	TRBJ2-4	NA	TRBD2	TGTGCCAGCAGCTTGGGACTAGCGGGAGGAGTAAACATTCAGTACTTC	CASSLGLAGGVNIQYF
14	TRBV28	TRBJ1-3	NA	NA	TGTGCCAGCAGTACAGAAGGACAGGGAAACACCATATATTTT	CASSTEGQGNTIYF
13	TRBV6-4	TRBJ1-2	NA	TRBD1	TGTGCCACCTCGGACAGGGCCAACTATGGCTACACCTTC	CATSDRANYGYTF
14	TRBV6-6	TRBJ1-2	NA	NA	TGTGCCAGCAACCGCCAGGGGACGGAATATGGCTACACCTTC	CASNRQGTEYGYTF
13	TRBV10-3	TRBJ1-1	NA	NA	TGTGCATCGTCCAACGGGGTGACGGCTGAAGCTTTCTTT	CASSNGVTAEAFF
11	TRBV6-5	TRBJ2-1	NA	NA	TGTGCCAGCAGCCGAAGGGATGAGCAGTTCTTC	CASSRRDEQFF
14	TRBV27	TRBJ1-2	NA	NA	TGTGCCAGCAGTTTATCGACCAAGGGCTATGGCTACACCTTC	CASSLSTKGYGYTF
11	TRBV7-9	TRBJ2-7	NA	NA	TGTGCCAGCAGCGAGGTCTACGAGCAGTACTTC	CASSEVYEQYF
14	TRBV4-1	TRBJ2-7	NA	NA	TGCGCCAGCAGCCAAGGTGTCCTTAGCTACGAGCAGTACTTC	CASSQGVLSYEQYF
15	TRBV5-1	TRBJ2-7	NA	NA	TGCGCCAGCAGCTTGGGGGGCGCCGAGGTCCACGAGCAGTACTTC	CASSLGGAEVHEQYF
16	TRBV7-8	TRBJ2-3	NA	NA	TGTGCCAGCAGCTTAGGGAGGGGACAGAGCACAGATACGCAGTATTTT	CASSLGRGQSTDTQYF
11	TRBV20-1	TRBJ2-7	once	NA	TGCAGTGCCGACTCCCTCTACGAGCAGTACTTC	CSADSLYEQYF
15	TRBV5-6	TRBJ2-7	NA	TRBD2	TGTGCCAGCAGCTTAACTAGCGGGAAATCCTACGAGCAGTACTTC	CASSLTSGKSYEQYF
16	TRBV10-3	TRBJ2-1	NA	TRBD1	TGTGCCATCAGAAGCTCCGGGACAGGGGGCTACAATGAGCAGTTCTTC	CAIRSSGTGGYNEQFF
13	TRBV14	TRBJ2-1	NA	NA	TGTGCCAGCAGCCGGCAGCTCTACAATGAGCAGTTCTTC	CASSRQLYNEQFF
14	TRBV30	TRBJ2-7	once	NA	TGTGCCTGGAGTGTGATCGCGAGGAACTACGAGCAGTACTTC	CAWSVIARNYEQYF
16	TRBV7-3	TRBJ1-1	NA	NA	TGTGCCAGCAGCTTAACGGTGGGTCAGGGGAACACTGAAGCTTTCTTT	CASSLTVGQGNTEAFF
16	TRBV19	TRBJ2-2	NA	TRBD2	TGTGCCAGTAGTATTTTAGCGGGAACGAACACCGGGGAGCTGTTTTTT	CASSILAGTNTGELFF
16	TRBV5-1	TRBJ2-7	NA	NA	TGCGCCAGCAGCTTGGCCCAGGCCTCCGGCTCCTACGAGCAGTACTTC	CASSLAQASGSYEQYF
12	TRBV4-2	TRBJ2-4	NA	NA	TGTGCCAGCAGCCATGGGGGAAACATTCAGTACTTC	CASSHGGNIQYF
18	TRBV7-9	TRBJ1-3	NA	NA	TGTGCCAGCAGCACCGGGACCTCCGGCCGGGGCTCTGGAAACACCATATATTTT	CASSTGTSGRGSGNTIYF
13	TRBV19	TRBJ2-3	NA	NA	TGTGCCAGTAGCCGGGTGGGGGCAGATACGCAGTATTTT	CASSRVGADTQYF
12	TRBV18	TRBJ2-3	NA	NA	TGTGCCAGCTCCCCACTAGCAGATACGCAGTATTTT	CASSPLADTQYF
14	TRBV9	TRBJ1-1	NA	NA	TGTGCCAGCAGCGTAGATCCCATGAACACTGAAGCTTTCTTT	CASSVDPMNTEAFF
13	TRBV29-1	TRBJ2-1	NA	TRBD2	TGCAGCGAGGGAGCGGGGGTATACAATGAGCAGTTCTTC	CSEGAGVYNEQFF
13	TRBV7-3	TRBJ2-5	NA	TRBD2	TGTGCCAGCAGCCGCGGGGGGGAAGAGACCCAGTACTTC	CASSRGGEETQYF
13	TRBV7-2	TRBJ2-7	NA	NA	TGTGCCAGCACCACAGGTTCCTCCTACGAGCAGTACTTC	CASTTGSSYEQYF
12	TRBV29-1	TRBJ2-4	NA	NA	TGCAGCGTTGAAGAAGTCGGTAGCATTCAGTACTTC	CSVEEVGSIQYF
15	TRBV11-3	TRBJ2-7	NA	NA	TGTGCCAGCAGCCAGTATGGCAGGGAAATATACGAGCAGTACTTC	CASSQYGREIYEQYF
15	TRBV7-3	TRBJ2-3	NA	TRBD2	TGTGCCAGCAGCTTATTCTCTGCGGGAGGAGATACGCAGTATTTT	CASSLFSAGGDTQYF
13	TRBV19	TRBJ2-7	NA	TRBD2	TGTGCCAGTAGTATCGCCGGGAGGTACGAGCAGTACTTC	CASSIAGRYEQYF
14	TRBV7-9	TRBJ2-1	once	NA	TGTGCCAGCAGCTTAGCGGATTCCGGCAATGAGCAGTTCTTC	CASSLADSGNEQFF
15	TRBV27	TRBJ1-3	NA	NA	TGTGCCAGCCGTTTCTTCACAATTCTTGGAAACACCATATATTTT	CASRFFTILGNTIYF
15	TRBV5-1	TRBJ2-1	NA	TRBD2	TGCGCCAGCAGCGTCGGACTAGCGGGAGGCCATGAGCAGTTCTTC	CASSVGLAGGHEQFF
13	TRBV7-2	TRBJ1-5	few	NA	TGTGCCAGCACTATCGCAAGCAATCAGCCCCAGCATTTT	CASTIASNQPQHF
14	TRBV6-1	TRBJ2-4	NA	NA	TGTGCCAGCAGTGAGCGCCAGGGTGGGAGCATTCAGTACTTC	CASSERQGGSIQYF
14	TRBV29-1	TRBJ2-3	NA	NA	TGCAGCGTTTCTTTCATAGCTAGCACAGATACGCAGTATTTT	CSVSFIASTDTQYF
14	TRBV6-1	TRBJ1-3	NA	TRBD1	TGTGCCAGCAGGCGGACAGGTTCTGGAAACACCATATATTTT	CASRRTGSGNTIYF
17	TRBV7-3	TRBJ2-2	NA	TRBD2	TGTGCCAGCAGCTTAACCGGGACTAGCGTAGCCACCGGGGAGCTGTTTTTT	CASSLTGTSVATGELFF
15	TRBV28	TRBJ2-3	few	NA	TGTGCCAGCAGGGAGACCGGGACCCCCACAGATACGCAGTATTTT	CASRETGTPTDTQYF
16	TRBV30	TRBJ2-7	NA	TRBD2	TGTGCCTGGAGTTTGGGACTAGCGGGAGGGCCGGACGAGCAGTACTTC	CAWSLGLAGGPDEQYF
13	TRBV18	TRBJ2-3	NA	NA	TGTGCCAGCTCTCCCGCCCTCGCAGATACGCAGTATTTT	CASSPALADTQYF
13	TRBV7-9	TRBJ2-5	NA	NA	TGTGCCAGCAGCTTAGTGGGGAGCGAGACCCAGTACTTC	CASSLVGSETQYF
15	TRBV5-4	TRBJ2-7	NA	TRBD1	TGTGCCAGCAGCTACACGGGACAGGGGTCCCACGAGCAGTACTTC	CASSYTGQGSHEQYF
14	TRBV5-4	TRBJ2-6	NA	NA	TGTGCCAGCAGCTTGCGGTCTGGGGCCAACGTCCTGACTTTC	CASSLRSGANVLTF
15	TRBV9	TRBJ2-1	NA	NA	TGTGCCAGCAGCGTTTCCCCCGGGGCCAACAATGAGCAGTTCTTC	CASSVSPGANNEQFF
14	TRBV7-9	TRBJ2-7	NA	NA	TGTGCCAGCAGCTGGGGACATCGAGGCTACGAGCAGTACTTC	CASSWGHRGYEQYF
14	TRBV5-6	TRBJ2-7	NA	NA	TGTGCCAGCAGCTTCCGAAGGAGAATCTACGAGCAGTACTTC	CASSFRRRIYEQYF